Below, one T cell receptor beta chain is given with its context. V was clipped by 0 bases and J by 8 bases; unmatched bases: 6. The CDR3 length is 15 residues. CDR1 and CDR2 (germline): SGHNT, YENEEA. Clones were read by immunoSEQ multiplex PCR, and TCRdb kept only the in-frame ones, dropping some. Of fewer than 120,000 clones in the sample, approximately 90% were seen once. These data belong to a study of blood T cell repertoires in COVID-19. In the study overall: Whether acute or convalescent, the COVID-19 samples came from the United States, Italy and Spain. From T cells, B-cell-depleted T cells, or PBMCs came the material, which was cDNA or gDNA.

The sequence was collected from a human donor in a cohort sampled during active COVID-19. The rearrangement links TRBV11-3 to TRBJ2-1; 8 bases match TRBD2. Sequencing was done on a sample of peripheral blood. The CDR3 sequence: CASSLESGSIDEQFF. CDR3 coding DNA: TGTGCCAGCAGCTTAGAAAGCGGGAGTATCGATGAGCAGTTCTTC.